This TCR beta chain stems from a study of response to subunit inactivated influenza vaccine. Study-level points and caveats: Every seasonal influenza vaccination brings in few new T cells, the authors suggested.

In TCRdb, the RT-PCR reads were re-called with MiXCR into one record per CDR3 protein. The sample contains some 500,000 distinct CDR3 sequences, about 25% of which appear only once. Germline CDR1 reads KGHSH; CDR2 reads LQKENI. The CDR3 is made up of 16 amino acids. V lost 4 bases and J lost 4, with 17 bases in between. This clonotype was found many times. The antigen remains undetermined. This chain joins TRBV18 and TRBJ2-1; D may be TRBD1 (6 bases). The sequence derives from a man between 45 and 60 years old who received an inactivated influenza vaccine. The specimen was CD4+ T cells sorted from PBMCs, collected about 5 days after vaccination. CDR3 amino acids: CASSQLRGSAYNEQFF. The CDR3 DNA is TGTGCCAGCTCACAACTCAGGGGAAGTGCATACAATGAGCAGTTCTTC.